A single sample is the source of the 8 T cell receptor beta chains below, sequenced in a study of T cells after yellow fever vaccination. In TCRdb, the 5' RACE reads were re-called with MiXCR into one record per CDR3 protein. The table shows hundreds of thousands of distinct CDR3 sequences, with 9% to 15% occurring only once. This sample comprised PBMCs, obtained on the day of the yellow fever booster vaccination. These receptors were taken from a young man who received the YFV17D yellow fever vaccine.

The chain couples TRBV12-3 or TRBV12-4 to TRBJ1-3; D unresolved. CDR3 size: 15 residues. V lost 1 base and J 1 base, leaving 8 bases between the germline ends. The CDR3 reads CASSLGDGSGNTIYF. CDR3 sequence (DNA): TGTGCCAGCAGTTTAGGGGATGGGTCTGGAAACACCATATATTTT.

The gene calls are TRBV5-1 and TRBJ2-7; D possibly corresponds to TRBD2 (5 bases). The V end lost 0 bases, the J end lost 7 bases, and 11 bases lay between the germline ends. From germline, CDR1 is SGHRS and CDR2 YFSETQ. The CDR3 loop spans 13 amino acids. For the CDR3, the DNA is TGCGCCAGCAGCTTGGGGCGACCGGGAGAGCAGTACTTC. Protein product: CASSLGRPGEQYF.

The chain recombines TRBV20-1 with TRBJ1-1, with a possible D match to TRBD1 (5 bases). The CDR3 totals 13 residues. V lost 3 bases and J 10 bases, leaving 18 bases between the germline ends. Germline V lookup: CDR1 DFQATT, CDR2 SNEGSKA (reference sequence). In DNA, the CDR3 is TGCAGTGCTAGGGGAGACGGGACCGACCGAGCTTTCTTT. This encodes CSARGDGTDRAFF.

This clonotype appeared a few times. This chain links TRBV5-5 with TRBJ1-5; D unclear. CDR1 SGHKS and CDR2 YYEKEE come from the germline V gene (reference sequence). Trimming shortened V by 0 bases and J by 7 bases, and 5 bases separated the two germline ends. There are 12 residues in the CDR3. CDR3 protein: CASSLDDQPQHF. In DNA, the CDR3 is TGTGCCAGCAGCTTGGACGACCAGCCCCAGCATTTT.

The rearrangement joins TRBV7-2 to TRBJ2-7; 10 bases fit TRBD1. Germline V lookup: CDR1 SGHTA, CDR2 FQGNSA. The CDR3 has 15 amino acids. After removal of 4 bases from V and 4 bases from J, the junction contained 7 bases not matched to a gene. The CDR3 coding sequence is TGTGCCAGCAGCTCTTGGGACAGGGGCATATACGAGCAGTACTTC. It specifies CASSSWDRGIYEQYF.

This clonotype was counted between two and nine times. The rearrangement joins TRBV7-9 to TRBJ1-4; the D is unclear. Trimming removed 5 bases at V and 7 bases at J, with 23 bases between. Germline loops: CDR1 SEHNR, CDR2 FQNEAQ (reference sequence). The CDR3 is 17 residues long. CDR3 coding DNA: TGTGCCAGCAGCCACCAAGAAGCCCTGGACGCGGTTGAAAAACTGTTTTTT. Translating gives CASSHQEALDAVEKLFF.

The CDR3: CSAQENTGELFF. CDR3 coding DNA: TGCAGTGCTCAGGAAAACACCGGGGAGCTGTTTTTT. The V and J genes are TRBV20-1 and TRBJ2-2, with D uncertain. The V gene's germline CDR1 is DFQATT and CDR2 SNEGSKA (reference sequence). The CDR3 is 12 amino acids. Trimming left V 5 bases short and J 2 bases short, with 6 bases between.

The CDR3 sequence: CARPGTGSREQYF. The DNA of the CDR3 is TGCGCCAGACCTGGGACTGGATCTCGCGAGCAGTACTTC. The chain combines TRBV10-1 with TRBJ2-7; weak D call: TRBD2 (6 bases). With 9 bases removed from V and 6 bases from J, the gap between germline ends came to 18 bases. The CDR3 has 13 residues. Germline V gene data show CDR1 as WNHNN and CDR2 as SYGVQD (reference sequence).